Given below is one T cell receptor (beta chain) in context. The repertoire was sequenced with immunoSEQ multiplex PCR; TCRdb's copy has only in-frame clones and lacks some. The sample lists a few million clones, 85% to 95% seen once, with roughly 0.15% in the top ten. This sample is part of a study of shared clonotypes between healthy human individuals. The CDR3 loop spans 16 amino acids. V dropped 4 bases and J dropped 4; count of bases not matched to a gene: 6. From germline, CDR1 is MDHEN and CDR2 SYDVKM. Sequencing was performed on naive CD4+ T cells sorted from blood. The subset: CD45RA+ positively selected. The chain is built from TRBV28 and TRBJ2-3, with 12 bases lining up with TRBD2. The source of this sequence is a man aged 18 to 30 in good health. CDR3 protein: CASSSGLAGHPDTQYF. The CDR3 nucleotides read TGTGCCAGCAGTTCCGGACTAGCGGGGCACCCAGATACGCAGTATTTT.